This entry lists 16 T cell receptor beta chains sequenced from one sample in a study of identical twins. TCRdb called the 5' RACE reads again in MiXCR, with one record for every CDR3 protein. Of under 800,000 distinct CDR3 sequences listed, over 20% were seen once; the top ten hold approximately 4.3%. These same data were also listed under a study on T cells expressing NK-cell markers.

Sequenced sample: PBMCs. These TCRs come from a woman aged 18-30 years in good health.

This clonotype was seen a few times. The CDR3 spells CASSYSDRSPDAPYGYTF. CDR3 bases: TGTGCCAGCAGTTACTCCGACAGATCCCCTGATGCCCCCTATGGCTACACCTTC. The rearrangement links TRBV6-5 to TRBJ1-2, with D perhaps matching TRBD1 (5 bases). Germline CDR1 and CDR2: MNHEY and SVGAGI. This CDR3 contains 18 residues. With 0 bases removed from V and 4 bases from J, the gap between germline ends came to 21 bases.

This clonotype was detected only a few times. The V call is TRBV5-1, the J call TRBJ2-1; D is uncertain. The V end lost 4 bases, the J end lost 6 bases, and 20 bases lay between the germline ends. The CDR3 consists of 16 residues. In germline, CDR1 is SGHRS, CDR2 YFSETQ. CDR3 residues: CASSTVPSALGNEQFF. CDR3 sequence (DNA): TGCGCCAGCAGCACCGTCCCCAGCGCATTAGGCAATGAGCAGTTCTTC.

The table lists this clonotype with many counts. The V gene is TRBV20-1, the J gene TRBJ1-1, with a weak D call TRBD1 (6 bases). Between the trimmed V and J ends, which lost 7 bases and 1 base, there was a span of 10 bases. Germline CDR1 and CDR2: DFQATT and SNEGSKA (reference sequence). The CDR3 extends over 12 amino acids. The chain's CDR3 is CSVLQGNTEAFF. Written as DNA, the CDR3 is TGCAGTGTACTACAGGGGAACACTGAAGCTTTCTTT.

This clonotype has at least ten counts. The rearrangement links TRBV6-5 to TRBJ1-1, with a possible D match to TRBD1 (5 bases). The CDR3 is made up of 13 amino acids. Germline V gives CDR1 MNHEY, CDR2 SVGAGI. Trimming cost V 5 bases and J 0 bases, with 7 bases left between them. The CDR3, as DNA: TGTGCCAGCAGTAACAGGATGAACACTGAAGCTTTCTTT. This encodes CASSNRMNTEAFF.

This clonotype showed up just a few times. The chain links TRBV29-1 to TRBJ2-2; 7 bases match TRBD1. Germline V lookup: CDR1 SQVTM, CDR2 ANQGSEA. This CDR3 is 15 amino acids long. The J segment lost 1 base and the V segment lost 6 bases, leaving 8 bases of the junction unmatched. CDR3 protein: CSVIPGQKNTGELFF. The CDR3 region has the DNA TGCAGCGTCATCCCGGGACAGAAGAACACCGGGGAGCTGTTTTTT.

This sequence joins TRBV12-3 or TRBV12-4 and TRBJ2-6; the D gene could be TRBD1 or TRBD2 (5 bases each). The CDR3 runs to 17 residues. The V end was cut by 3 bases, the J end by 1 base, with 13 bases between. The CDR3 DNA is TGTGCCAGCAGTTTCGGGGACGGAGCTTCTGGGGCCAACGTCCTGACTTTC. Its protein is CASSFGDGASGANVLTF.

J is TRBJ2-1 and V is TRBV20-1; 10 nucleotides agree with TRBD2. The V and J ends lost 1 base and 0 bases, in that order; junction bases with no gene match: 6. CDR3 length: 17 amino acids. Per the germline V gene, CDR1 is DFQATT and CDR2 is SNEGSKA (reference sequence). The CDR3 loop is CSARGTSGDSSYNEQFF. The CDR3 DNA is TGCAGTGCTAGAGGTACTAGCGGGGATAGCTCCTACAATGAGCAGTTCTTC.

The chain couples TRBV7-2 to TRBJ2-3; 7 nucleotides agree with TRBD1. This CDR3 region has 15 residues. V was clipped by 4 bases and J by 2 bases; unmatched bases: 6. Germline CDR1 and CDR2: SGHTA and FQGNSA. In nucleotides, the CDR3 is TGTGCCAGCAGCTACAGGGGCCAATCCACAGATACGCAGTATTTT. Its protein is CASSYRGQSTDTQYF. The complete variable domain, with remaining parts taken from reference TRBV7-2 and TRBJ2-3, reads GAGVSQSPSNKVTEKGKDVELRCDPISGHTALYWYRQSLGQGLEFLIYFQGNSAPDKSGLPSDRFSAERTGGSVSTLTIQRTQQEDSAVYLCASSYRGQSTDTQYFGPGTRLTVL.

The rearrangement joins TRBV4-1 to TRBJ1-2; D might be TRBD1 (6 bases). Germline values: CDR1 MGHRA, CDR2 YSYEKL. V was shortened by 3 bases and J by 13 bases, with 15 bases between the two germline ends. CDR3 length equals 12 residues. CDR3 coding DNA: TGCGCCAGCAGCCAGGAGACAGGAATAGGCACCTTC. Encoded protein: CASSQETGIGTF.

The rearrangement joins TRBV6-2 or TRBV6-3 to TRBJ2-7; 10 positions match TRBD2. Trimming took 5 bases from V and 4 from J; bases not matched to a gene: 8. Germline CDR1 and CDR2: MNHEY and SVGEGT. The CDR3 length is 15 residues. The CDR3 loop is CASSGSSGRRYEQYF. The CDR3 DNA reads TGTGCCAGCAGTGGGTCTAGCGGGAGACGATACGAGCAGTACTTC.

The genes are TRBV5-6 and TRBJ2-6, with unresolved D. V dropped 6 bases and J dropped 2 bases, with 18 bases sitting between them. CDR3 length: 17 residues. The germline CDR1 and CDR2 sequences are SGHDT and YYEEEE. CDR3 sequence: CASNFGRLHPGANVLTF. The DNA of the CDR3 is TGTGCCAGCAACTTCGGACGTCTACATCCTGGGGCCAACGTCCTGACTTTC.

This clonotype was detected many times. The rearrangement uses TRBV15 and TRBJ2-3; tentatively, D is TRBD2 (5 bases). Germline V gives CDR1 LNHNV, CDR2 YYDKDF (reference sequence). This CDR3 is 16 amino acids long. V lost 1 base to trimming and J lost 0 bases, with 11 bases between them. The CDR3 bases are TGTGCCACCAGCAGAGGGACGGACTCTAGCACAGATACGCAGTATTTT. Its protein product is CATSRGTDSSTDTQYF.

This chain joins TRBV29-1 and TRBJ2-5, with a weak D call TRBD2 (6 bases). Germline CDR1 is SQVTM and CDR2 is ANQGSEA. The CDR3 is 15 amino acids. The V gene lost 3 bases and the J gene lost 1 base, with 15 bases spanning the gap. DNA for the CDR3: TGCAGCGTTGAGGGGGGTAAGGGAGTCCAAGAGACCCAGTACTTC. This codes for CSVEGGKGVQETQYF.

This clonotype was counted many times. The chain uses TRBV5-1 and TRBJ2-7; a possible D gene is TRBD2 (5 bases). The CDR3 extends over 13 amino acids. Germline V lookup: CDR1 SGHRS, CDR2 YFSETQ. V was pared by 4 bases and J by 0 bases, with 8 bases between. The DNA of the CDR3 is TGCGCCAGCAGCGCGGGCTACTCCTACGAGCAGTACTTC. This sequence encodes CASSAGYSYEQYF.

CDR3 region: CASSLDRGLTNEKLFF. CDR3 nucleotide sequence: TGTGCCAGCAGCTTAGACAGGGGGTTAACTAATGAAAAACTGTTTTTT. V gene TRBV7-2 combines with J gene TRBJ1-4, with TRBD1 matching 8 bases. V lost 1 base and J lost 1; bases outside the gene matches: 2. In germline, CDR1 is SGHTA, CDR2 FQGNSA. The length of the CDR3 is 16 residues.

The table lists this clonotype with a few counts. The chain carries TRBV6-2 or TRBV6-3 and TRBJ2-1; D remains ambiguous. This CDR3 contains 18 residues. CDR1 MNHEY and CDR2 SVGEGT come from the germline V gene. Trimming cost V 0 bases and J 0 bases, with 15 bases left between them. CDR3 nucleotides: TGTGCCAGCAGTTACTCGATCCCCGACCCAAGCTCCTACAATGAGCAGTTCTTC. Protein: CASSYSIPDPSSYNEQFF.